Listed here are 27 T cell receptor beta chains from one sample, sequenced in a study of neurological immune-mediated disorders. TCRdb called the 5' RACE reads again in MiXCR, with one record for every CDR3 protein. The sample shows 50,000 to 70,000 distinct CDR3 sequences, roughly 3.2% of them seen only once. The sample was PBMCs. These receptors came from a man aged 35-49 years with multiple sclerosis.

This clonotype was observed at least ten times. This sequence joins TRBV20-1 and TRBJ2-3; 11 bases are shared with TRBD2. Germline V gene lookup returns CDR1 DFQATT and CDR2 SNEGSKA (reference sequence). CDR3 length equals 15 residues. V was clipped by 2 bases and J by 6 bases; unmatched bases: 7. DNA of the CDR3: TGCAGTGCTAGACGGGTAGCGGGAGGGGCGGATACGCAGTATTTT. It yields the protein CSARRVAGGADTQYF.

This clonotype has at least ten counts. The genes are TRBV25-1 and TRBJ1-2; possibly TRBD1 for D (6 bases). CDR1 and CDR2 (germline): MGHDK, SYGVNS. This CDR3 has 14 residues. The ends were cut back, 5 bases at V and 2 bases at J, with 12 bases in the middle. This chain's CDR3 is CASSRGALNYGYTF. The CDR3 region has the DNA TGTGCCAGCAGTCGGGGGGCTTTAAACTATGGCTACACCTTC.

This clonotype was recorded many times. CDR3 sequence (DNA): TGTGCCAGCAGCTTCCAGGGTTCGGTATCTGGAAACACCATATATTTT. This translates into CASSFQGSVSGNTIYF. The J gene is TRBJ1-3, the V gene TRBV12-3 or TRBV12-4, with TRBD1 as a possible D gene (5 bases). V was shortened by 6 bases and J by 1 base, with 16 bases between the two germline ends. The CDR3 has 16 residues.

This clonotype occurred many times. The chain couples TRBV5-1 to TRBJ2-3; D uncertain. The CDR3 consists of 14 residues. CDR1 and CDR2 from the germline V gene are SGHRS and YFSETQ. Trimming cost V 4 bases and J 0 bases, with 9 bases left between them. CDR3 DNA: TGCGCCAGCAGCGCGAGTCGTAGCACAGATACGCAGTATTTT. It yields the protein CASSASRSTDTQYF.

This clonotype occurred many times. The chain couples TRBV27 to TRBJ2-2, with D perhaps matching TRBD2 (5 bases). CDR3 length: 15 amino acids. Trimming shortened V by 5 bases and J by 6 bases, and 16 bases separated the two germline ends. Germline V lookup: CDR1 MNHEY, CDR2 SMNVEV (reference sequence). The CDR3 spells CASSRGPALAGELFF. The CDR3 nucleotides are TGTGCCAGCAGTCGCGGGCCAGCTCTCGCCGGGGAGCTGTTTTTT.

This clonotype was detected many times. The rearrangement joins TRBV27 to TRBJ2-5; TRBD2 might be the D (6 bases). Germline CDR1 reads MNHEY; CDR2 reads SMNVEV (reference sequence). The V end lost 3 bases, the J end lost 5 bases, and 16 bases lay between the germline ends. This CDR3 has 15 residues. CDR3 region: CASSFTGVARETQYF. DNA for the CDR3: TGTGCCAGCAGTTTTACGGGAGTGGCTCGCGAGACCCAGTACTTC.

A word on this clonotype: This may come from a read error, since a much larger clone is one base off. The gene calls are TRBV29-1 and TRBJ1-1, with D possibly matching TRBD1 (5 bases). CDR3 length: 13 residues. Germline V gives CDR1 SQVTM, CDR2 ANQGSEA. The ends were cut back, 7 bases at V and 1 base at J, with 13 bases in the middle. DNA for the CDR3: TGCAGCGCTAAAGGGGCTCCGAACACTGAAGCTTTCTTT. Translation gives CSAKGAPNTEAFF. Full variable domain (missing parts from reference TRBV29-1 and TRBJ1-1): SAVISQKPSRDICQRGTSLTIQCQVDSQVTMMFWYRQQPGQSLTLIATANQGSEATYESGFVIDKFPISRPNLTFSTLTVSNMSPEDSSIYLCSAKGAPNTEAFFGQGTRLTVV.

Concerning this clonotype itself: A much larger clone lies one base from this, so it may be a read error. The V gene is TRBV12-5, the J gene TRBJ2-1; tentatively, D is TRBD1 (5 bases). This CDR3 region has 13 residues. Trimming took 3 bases from V and 9 from J, leaving 12 bases between them. The germline V gene encodes CDR1 LGHNT and CDR2 FRNRAP. The CDR3 DNA reads TGTGCTAGTGGTTTAGATGCAGGGCTTGAGCAGTTCTTC. The encoded protein is CASGLDAGLEQFF.

This clonotype has ten or more counts. The chain employs TRBV6-6 and TRBJ1-1, with D possibly being TRBD1 (6 bases). V dropped 5 bases and J dropped 5 bases, with 15 bases sitting between them. Germline loops: CDR1 MNHNY, CDR2 SVGAGI (reference sequence). CDR3 length: 14 residues. The CDR3 sequence is CASSPWGLRTEAFF. DNA of the CDR3: TGTGCCAGCAGTCCTTGGGGGCTTCGGACTGAAGCTTTCTTT.

The table lists this clonotype with a few counts. J is TRBJ1-4 and V is TRBV5-1; D remains ambiguous. Germline loops: CDR1 SGHRS, CDR2 YFSETQ. The CDR3 loop spans 14 amino acids. The V gene lost 0 bases and the J gene lost 8 bases, with 11 bases spanning the gap. Here the CDR3 reads CASSLEGGEEKLFF. CDR3 DNA sequence: TGCGCCAGCAGCTTGGAGGGAGGAGAAGAAAAACTGTTTTTT.

The chain links TRBV20-1 to TRBJ2-4, with TRBD2 identical over 7 bases. CDR1 is DFQATT, CDR2 SNEGSKA, per germline (reference sequence). There are 18 residues in the CDR3. V was clipped by 5 bases and J by 6 bases; unmatched bases: 22. The DNA of the CDR3 is TGCAGTGCTGATTCGGGAGGCAGCACTGAGGGAATGGGAAACATTCAGTACTTC. Its protein is CSADSGGSTEGMGNIQYF.

This clonotype was counted at least ten times. The V gene is TRBV5-1, the J gene TRBJ2-3, with D tentatively TRBD1 or TRBD2 (5 bases each). The germline V gene encodes CDR1 SGHRS and CDR2 YFSETQ. V lost 3 bases, J lost 2 bases, and 16 bases lay in between. This CDR3 is 16 amino acids long. The CDR3 sequence: CASSSQSGPLTDTQYF. The CDR3 DNA is TGCGCCAGCAGCTCCCAATCGGGACCCCTCACAGATACGCAGTATTTT.

This clonotype was recorded at least ten times. A much larger clone differs by one base, so this may be a read error. The chain employs TRBV12-3 or TRBV12-4 and TRBJ2-7; D ambiguous. V lost 1 base and J lost 7, with 8 bases in between. This CDR3 has 12 residues. In DNA, the CDR3 is TGTGCCAGCAGTTTAGGGCGGAAAGAGCAGTACTTC. Translation: CASSLGRKEQYF.

This clonotype appeared many times. The chain employs TRBV6-5 and TRBJ2-3, with 8 positions matching TRBD2. The CDR3 covers 15 residues. CDR1 is MNHEY and CDR2 is SVGAGI in the germline V gene. The V and J ends lost 2 bases and 3 bases, in that order; junction bases with no gene match: 4. The CDR3: CASSYGGLGTDTQYF. CDR3 nucleotides: TGTGCCAGCAGTTACGGGGGACTAGGAACAGATACGCAGTATTTT.

Ten or more counts support this clonotype. The chain uses TRBV6-5 and TRBJ1-2; TRBD1 agrees at 11 bases. Germline loops: CDR1 MNHEY, CDR2 SVGAGI. V lost 6 bases and J lost 4; bases outside the gene matches: 7. The CDR3 spans 15 residues. The CDR3 sequence is CASRGTGGLGYGYTF. DNA of the CDR3: TGTGCCAGCAGGGGGACAGGGGGACTTGGCTATGGCTACACCTTC.

The gene calls are TRBV18 and TRBJ2-2; D remains ambiguous. The CDR3 has 15 amino acids. CDR1 KGHSH and CDR2 LQKENI come from the germline V gene. V lost 2 bases to trimming and J lost 2 bases, with 9 bases between them. CDR3 DNA sequence: TGTGCCAGCTCACCAAGGGTTTCCAACACCGGGGAGCTGTTTTTT. Translated, it gives CASSPRVSNTGELFF.

This clonotype came up many times. The chain uses TRBV5-1 and TRBJ1-2, with D unresolved. Trimming shortened V by 0 bases and J by 4 bases, and 10 bases separated the two germline ends. The germline gives CDR1 SGHRS, CDR2 YFSETQ. The CDR3 runs 14 residues. The CDR3 spells CASSLGAEGYGYTF. The CDR3 nucleotides are TGCGCCAGCAGCTTGGGAGCAGAGGGCTATGGCTACACCTTC.

This clonotype was counted many times. The rearrangement links TRBV12-3 or TRBV12-4 to TRBJ2-1; TRBD2 is a possible D gene (6 bases). The CDR3 is 15 residues long. Trimming shortened V by 2 bases and J by 1 base, and 9 bases separated the two germline ends. CDR3: CASSLRRGSYNEQFF. The CDR3 DNA is TGTGCCAGCAGTTTACGGCGGGGATCCTACAATGAGCAGTTCTTC.

The chain employs TRBV5-1 and TRBJ2-7; D uncertain. CDR1 and CDR2 (germline): SGHRS, YFSETQ. The CDR3 sequence is 11 residues long. Trimming took 0 bases from V and 6 from J, leaving 4 bases between them. The CDR3 sequence: CASSLDLEQYF. CDR3 nucleotides: TGCGCCAGCAGCTTGGATCTCGAGCAGTACTTC.

This clonotype was recorded at least ten times. The genes are TRBV20-1 and TRBJ1-2; 9 bases fit TRBD1. V lost 5 bases to trimming and J lost 2 bases; unmatched junction nucleotides: 3. Germline values: CDR1 DFQATT, CDR2 SNEGSKA (reference sequence). This CDR3 has 13 amino acids. CDR3 nucleotide sequence: TGCAGTGCTCTTGACAGGGGGAACTATGGCTACACCTTC. It codes for CSALDRGNYGYTF.

This clonotype was recorded at least ten times. The chain is built from TRBV6-5 and TRBJ1-3; the D gene is possibly TRBD1 (5 bases). The ends were cut back, 0 bases at V and 0 bases at J, with 12 bases in the middle. The CDR3 sequence is 17 residues long. From germline, CDR1 is MNHEY and CDR2 SVGAGI. The DNA of the CDR3 is TGTGCCAGCAGTTACTCGAACAGGCCAAGCTCTGGAAACACCATATATTTT. It specifies CASSYSNRPSSGNTIYF.

Ten or more counts support this clonotype. This chain connects TRBV3-1 to TRBJ1-6, with 9 bases lining up with TRBD1. Germline loops: CDR1 LGHDT, CDR2 YNNKEL (reference sequence). Trimming cost V 7 bases and J 5 bases; bases outside gene matches: 3. This CDR3 spans 14 amino acids. CDR3 amino acids: CASTTGGHNSPLHF. The CDR3 DNA follows: TGTGCCAGCACCACAGGGGGCCATAATTCACCCCTCCACTTT. Combining the CDR3 with reference TRBV3-1 and TRBJ1-6 gives the whole variable domain DTAVSQTPKYLVTQMGNDKSIKCEQNLGHDTMYWYKQDSKKFLKIMFSYNNKELIINETVPNRFSPKSPDKAHLNLHINSLELGDSAVYFCASTTGGHNSPLHFGNGTRLTVT.

There are many counts of this clonotype. The chain couples TRBV5-1 to TRBJ1-1; D perhaps matches TRBD1 (6 bases). This CDR3 has 15 amino acids. Germline-derived CDR1 and CDR2 are SGHRS and YFSETQ. Deletions cut 1 base from V and 1 base from J, with 11 bases between. CDR3 region: CASSLLRGRNTEAFF. DNA for the CDR3: TGCGCCAGCAGCTTGTTAAGGGGGAGGAACACTGAAGCTTTCTTT.

This clonotype was seen ten or more times. This rearrangement joins TRBV20-1 to TRBJ2-1; maybe TRBD1 (6 bases). CDR1 and CDR2 (germline): DFQATT, SNEGSKA (reference sequence). This CDR3 spans 13 amino acids. V was trimmed by 8 bases and J by 0 bases, leaving 11 bases between them. Here the CDR3 DNA reads TGCAGTCTTCGACAGGCCTCCTACAATGAGCAGTTCTTC. Residues: CSLRQASYNEQFF.

The table lists this clonotype with many counts. The chain combines TRBV5-1 with TRBJ2-5; 9 bases are shared with TRBD2. V trimming: 0 bases; J trimming: 5 bases; junction bases outside the gene matches: 11. CDR1 is SGHRS, CDR2 YFSETQ, per germline. The CDR3 is 17 residues long. The CDR3 is CASSLVRASGEKETQYF. CDR3 nucleotides: TGCGCCAGCAGCTTGGTTCGGGCTAGCGGGGAAAAGGAGACCCAGTACTTC.

This clonotype has at least ten counts. The chain joins TRBV20-1 to TRBJ2-5; possible D gene TRBD1, 6 bases. Germline values: CDR1 DFQATT, CDR2 SNEGSKA (reference sequence). Trimming pared 0 bases from V and 1 base from J, leaving 15 bases between. The CDR3 length is 16 residues. Here the CDR3 DNA reads TGCAGTGCTAGAGATCGGGGCAGGGGCTTCCAAGAGACCCAGTACTTC. Translation gives CSARDRGRGFQETQYF.

This clonotype was recorded many times. CDR3: CASSFGGPETQYF. The CDR3 nucleotides read TGTGCCAGCAGTTTCGGGGGCCCGGAGACCCAGTACTTC. The chain employs TRBV12-3 or TRBV12-4 and TRBJ2-5, with D tentatively TRBD1 or TRBD2 (6 bases each). Deletions cut 3 bases from V and 5 bases from J, with 10 bases between. The CDR3 contains 13 residues.